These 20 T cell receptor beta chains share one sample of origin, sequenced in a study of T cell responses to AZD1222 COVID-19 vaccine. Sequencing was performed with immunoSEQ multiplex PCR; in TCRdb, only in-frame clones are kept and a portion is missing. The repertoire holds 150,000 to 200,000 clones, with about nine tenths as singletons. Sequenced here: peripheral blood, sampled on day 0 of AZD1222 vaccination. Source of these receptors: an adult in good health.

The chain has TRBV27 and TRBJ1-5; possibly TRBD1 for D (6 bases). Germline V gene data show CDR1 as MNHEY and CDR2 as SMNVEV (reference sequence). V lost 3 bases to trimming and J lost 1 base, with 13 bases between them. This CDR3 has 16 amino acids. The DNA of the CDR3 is TGTGCCAGCAGTTTGGTAGGGGGGCAAAGCAATCAGCCCCAGCATTTT. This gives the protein CASSLVGGQSNQPQHF.

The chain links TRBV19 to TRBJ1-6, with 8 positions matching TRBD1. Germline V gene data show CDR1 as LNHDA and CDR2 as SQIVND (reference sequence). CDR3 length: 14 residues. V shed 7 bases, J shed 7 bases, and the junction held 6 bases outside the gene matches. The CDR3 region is CASTMPGGNSPLHF. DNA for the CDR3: TGTGCCAGTACCATGCCAGGGGGCAATTCACCCCTCCACTTT.

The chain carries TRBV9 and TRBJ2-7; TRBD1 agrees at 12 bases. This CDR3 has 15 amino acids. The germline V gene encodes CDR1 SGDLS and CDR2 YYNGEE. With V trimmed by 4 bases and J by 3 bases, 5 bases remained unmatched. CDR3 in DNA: TGTGCCAGCAGCATAGGGACAGGGGGCGTCTACGAGCAGTACTTC. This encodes CASSIGTGGVYEQYF.

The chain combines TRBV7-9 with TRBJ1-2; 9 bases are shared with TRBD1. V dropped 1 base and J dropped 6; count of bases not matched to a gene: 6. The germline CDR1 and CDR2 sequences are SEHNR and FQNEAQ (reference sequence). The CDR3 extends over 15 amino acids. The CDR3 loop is CASSLVGGTGNGYTF. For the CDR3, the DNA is TGTGCCAGCAGCTTAGTAGGAGGGACAGGGAATGGCTACACCTTC.

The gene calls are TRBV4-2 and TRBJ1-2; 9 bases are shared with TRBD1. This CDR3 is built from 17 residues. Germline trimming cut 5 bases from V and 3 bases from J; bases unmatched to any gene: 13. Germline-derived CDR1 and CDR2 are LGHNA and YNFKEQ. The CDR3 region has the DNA TGTGCCAGCAGCGACAAATGGGGACAGGGAAATGACTATGGCTACACCTTC. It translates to CASSDKWGQGNDYGYTF.

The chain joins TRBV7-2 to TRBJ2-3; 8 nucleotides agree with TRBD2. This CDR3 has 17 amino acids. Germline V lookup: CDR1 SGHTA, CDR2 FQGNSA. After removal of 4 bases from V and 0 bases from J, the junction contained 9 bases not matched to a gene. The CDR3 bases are TGTGCCAGCAGCTCTACTTTAGCGGGGCCTAGCACAGATACGCAGTATTTT. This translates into CASSSTLAGPSTDTQYF. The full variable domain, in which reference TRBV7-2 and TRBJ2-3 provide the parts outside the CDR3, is GAGVSQSPSNKVTEKGKDVELRCDPISGHTALYWYRQSLGQGLEFLIYFQGNSAPDKSGLPSDRFSAERTGGSVSTLTIQRTQQEDSAVYLCASSSTLAGPSTDTQYFGPGTRLTVL.

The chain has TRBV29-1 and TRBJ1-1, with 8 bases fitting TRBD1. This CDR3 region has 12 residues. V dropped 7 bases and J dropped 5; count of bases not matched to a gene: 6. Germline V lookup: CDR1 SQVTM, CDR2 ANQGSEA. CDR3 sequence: CSGGQGSTEAFF. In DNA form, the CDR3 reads TGCAGCGGCGGACAGGGTAGTACTGAAGCTTTCTTT.

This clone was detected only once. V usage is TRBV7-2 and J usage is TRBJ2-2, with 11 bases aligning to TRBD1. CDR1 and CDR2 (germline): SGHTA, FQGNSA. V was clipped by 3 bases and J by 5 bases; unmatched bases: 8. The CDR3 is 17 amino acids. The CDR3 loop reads CASSLRTGGAKTGELFF. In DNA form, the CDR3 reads TGTGCCAGCAGCTTGAGGACAGGGGGCGCAAAAACCGGGGAGCTGTTTTTT.

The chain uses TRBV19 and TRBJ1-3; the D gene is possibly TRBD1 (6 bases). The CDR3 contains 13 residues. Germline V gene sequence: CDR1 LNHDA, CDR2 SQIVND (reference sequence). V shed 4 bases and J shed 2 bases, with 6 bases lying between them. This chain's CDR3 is CASSKGAGNTIYF. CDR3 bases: TGTGCCAGTAGTAAGGGGGCTGGAAACACCATATATTTT.

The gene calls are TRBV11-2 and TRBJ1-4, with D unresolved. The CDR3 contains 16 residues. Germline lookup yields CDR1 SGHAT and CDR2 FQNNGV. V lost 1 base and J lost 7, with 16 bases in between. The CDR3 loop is CASSLGLRAGGEKLFF. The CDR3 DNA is TGTGCCAGCAGCTTAGGATTGCGGGCGGGAGGTGAAAAACTGTTTTTT.

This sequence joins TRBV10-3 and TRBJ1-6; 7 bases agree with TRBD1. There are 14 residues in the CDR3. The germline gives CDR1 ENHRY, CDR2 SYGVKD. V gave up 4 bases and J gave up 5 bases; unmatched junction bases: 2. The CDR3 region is CAISGDSNNSPLHF. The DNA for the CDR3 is TGTGCCATCAGTGGGGACAGTAATAATTCACCCCTCCACTTT.

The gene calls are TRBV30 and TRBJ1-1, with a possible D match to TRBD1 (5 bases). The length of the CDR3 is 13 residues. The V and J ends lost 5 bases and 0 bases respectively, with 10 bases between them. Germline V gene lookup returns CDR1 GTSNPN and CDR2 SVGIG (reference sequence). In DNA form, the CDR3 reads TGTGCCTGGGAAAGACAGCTGAACACTGAAGCTTTCTTT. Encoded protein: CAWERQLNTEAFF.

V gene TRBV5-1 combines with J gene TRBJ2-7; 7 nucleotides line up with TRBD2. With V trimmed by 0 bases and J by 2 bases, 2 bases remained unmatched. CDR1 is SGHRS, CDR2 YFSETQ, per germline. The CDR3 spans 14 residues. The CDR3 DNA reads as TGCGCCAGCAGCTTGGACGGGGGGACCTACGAGCAGTACTTC. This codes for CASSLDGGTYEQYF.

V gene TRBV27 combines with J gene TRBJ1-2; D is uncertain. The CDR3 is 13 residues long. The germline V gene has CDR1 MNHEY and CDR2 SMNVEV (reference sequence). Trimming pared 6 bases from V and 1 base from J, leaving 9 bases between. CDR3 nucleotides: TGTGCCAGCAGCCGGGGTCTTAACTATGGCTACACCTTC. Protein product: CASSRGLNYGYTF.

The CDR3 DNA sequence: TGTGCCAGCAGACCACTTTCAGGGGGCGCGGAGGGCTACACCTTC. Protein sequence: CASRPLSGGAEGYTF. The chain recombines TRBV7-9 with TRBJ1-2; the match to TRBD1 covers 8 bases. Germline V gene lookup returns CDR1 SEHNR and CDR2 FQNEAQ (reference sequence). The CDR3 is 15 amino acids. J gave up 8 bases and V 6 bases, and 14 bases lay outside the gene matches.

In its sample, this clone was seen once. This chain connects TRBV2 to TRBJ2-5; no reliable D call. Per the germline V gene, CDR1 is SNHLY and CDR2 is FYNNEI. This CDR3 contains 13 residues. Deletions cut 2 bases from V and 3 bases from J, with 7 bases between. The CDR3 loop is CASSESVKETQYF. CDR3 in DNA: TGTGCCAGCAGTGAATCAGTTAAAGAGACCCAGTACTTC.

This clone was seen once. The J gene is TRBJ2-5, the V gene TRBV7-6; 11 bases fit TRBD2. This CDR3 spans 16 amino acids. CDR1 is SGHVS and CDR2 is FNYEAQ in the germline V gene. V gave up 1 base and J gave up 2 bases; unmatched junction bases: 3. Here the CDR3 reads CASSLVVAGGQETQYF. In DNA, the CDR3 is TGTGCCAGCAGCTTAGTGGTAGCGGGGGGGCAAGAGACCCAGTACTTC. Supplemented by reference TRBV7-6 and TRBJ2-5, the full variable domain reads GAGVSQSPRYKVTKRGQDVALRCDPISGHVSLYWYRQALGQGPEFLTYFNYEAQQDKSGLPNDRFSAERPEGSISTLTIQRTEQRDSAMYRCASSLVVAGGQETQYFGPGTRLLVL.

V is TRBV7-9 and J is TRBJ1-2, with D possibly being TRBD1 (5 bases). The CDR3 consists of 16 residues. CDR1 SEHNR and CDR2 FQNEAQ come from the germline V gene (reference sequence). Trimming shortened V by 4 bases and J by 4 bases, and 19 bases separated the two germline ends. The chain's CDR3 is CASSSTSDTMPYGYTF. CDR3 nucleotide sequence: TGTGCCAGCAGCTCAACTTCGGACACCATGCCCTATGGCTACACCTTC.

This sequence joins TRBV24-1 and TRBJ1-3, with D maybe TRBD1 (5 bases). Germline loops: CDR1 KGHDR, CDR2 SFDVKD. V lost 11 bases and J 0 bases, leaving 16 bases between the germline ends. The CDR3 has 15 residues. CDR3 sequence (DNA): TGTGCCAACCGGGGCGCTGAACGCTCTGGAAACACCATATATTTT. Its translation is CANRGAERSGNTIYF.

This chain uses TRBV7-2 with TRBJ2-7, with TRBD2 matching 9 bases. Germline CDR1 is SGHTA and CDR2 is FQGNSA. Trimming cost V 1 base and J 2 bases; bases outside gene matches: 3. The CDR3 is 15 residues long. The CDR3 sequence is CASSLVPSGTYEQYF. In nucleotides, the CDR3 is TGTGCCAGCAGCTTAGTCCCTAGCGGGACCTACGAGCAGTACTTC.